This T cell receptor (beta chain) was sequenced in a study of T cells after yellow fever vaccination. The germline V gene has CDR1 SGHRS and CDR2 YFSETQ. Trimming removed 4 bases at V and 1 base at J, with 8 bases between. This CDR3 has 13 residues. At least ten counts were recorded for this clonotype. TCRdb re-analysed the 5' RACE reads in MiXCR, keeping a single row per CDR3 protein. Of about 45,000 distinct CDR3 sequences in the sample, 6.8% were seen once. The gene calls are TRBV5-1 and TRBJ1-1; D call uncertain. The material sequenced was CD8+ T cells not binding an NS4B(214-222) dextramer, sorted from PBMCs, taken 45 days after the yellow fever booster vaccination. The clonotype comes from a man younger than 40 who received the YFV17D yellow fever vaccine. Here the CDR3 DNA reads TGCGCCAGCAGCCTCGGATGGAACACTGAAGCTTTCTTT. It is translated as CASSLGWNTEAFF.